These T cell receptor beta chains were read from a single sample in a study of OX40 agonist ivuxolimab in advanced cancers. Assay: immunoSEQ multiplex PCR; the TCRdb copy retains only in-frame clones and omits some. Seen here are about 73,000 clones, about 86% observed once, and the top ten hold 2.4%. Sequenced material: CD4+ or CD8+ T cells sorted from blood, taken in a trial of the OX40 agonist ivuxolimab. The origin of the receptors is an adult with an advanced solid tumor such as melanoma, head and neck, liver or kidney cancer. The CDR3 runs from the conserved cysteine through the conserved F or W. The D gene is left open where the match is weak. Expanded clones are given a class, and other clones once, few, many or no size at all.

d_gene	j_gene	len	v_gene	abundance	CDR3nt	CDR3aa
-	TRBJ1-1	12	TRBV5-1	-	TGCGCCAGCAGCTTGGTTGACGCTGAAGCTTTCTTT	CASSLVDAEAFF
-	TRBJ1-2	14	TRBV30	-	TGTGCCTGGAGTCAAAATGCGGCATTAGGGGGCTACACCTTC	CAWSQNAALGGYTF
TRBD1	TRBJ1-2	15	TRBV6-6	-	TGTGCCAGCAGTTACGTAAGGACAGGGGGATATGGCTACACCTTC	CASSYVRTGGYGYTF
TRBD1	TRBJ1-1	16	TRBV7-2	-	TGTGCCAGCAGCTTACTAAGGACAGGGGCGAAGACTGAAGCTTTCTTT	CASSLLRTGAKTEAFF
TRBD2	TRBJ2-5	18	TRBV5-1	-	TGCGCCAGCAGCTTGGCAGGGACTAGCGGGAGGGCCAGGGAGACCCAGTACTTC	CASSLAGTSGRARETQYF
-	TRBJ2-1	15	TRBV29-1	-	TGCAGCGTTGAGAGGGGACAAGGTGAGGGGGATGAGCAGTTCTTC	CSVERGQGEGDEQFF
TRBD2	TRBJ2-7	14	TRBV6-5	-	TGTGCCAGCAAAACTCGGGAGGACCCCTACGAGCAGTACTTC	CASKTREDPYEQYF
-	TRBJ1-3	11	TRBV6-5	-	TGTGCCAGCAGTCGCGGAAACACCATATATTTT	CASSRGNTIYF
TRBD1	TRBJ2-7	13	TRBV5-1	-	TGCGCCAGCAGCTCGACAGGGGTCTACGAGCAGTACTTC	CASSSTGVYEQYF
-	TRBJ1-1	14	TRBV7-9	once	TGTGCCAGCAGCCCCGGAAAGGGTGGAACTGAAGCTTTCTTT	CASSPGKGGTEAFF
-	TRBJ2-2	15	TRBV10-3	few	TGTGCCATCAGTGAGTCAAGGGAACTCACCGGGGAGCTGTTTTTT	CAISESRELTGELFF
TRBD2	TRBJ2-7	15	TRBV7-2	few	TGTGCCAGCAGCTTAGCTTCTAGCGGCTTATACGAGCAGTACTTC	CASSLASSGLYEQYF
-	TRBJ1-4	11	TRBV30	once	TGTGCCTGGAGGGGCCATGAAAAACTGTTTTTT	CAWRGHEKLFF
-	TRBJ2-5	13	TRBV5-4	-	TGTGCCAGCAGCTTGGCTGCCCAAGAGACCCAGTACTTC	CASSLAAQETQYF
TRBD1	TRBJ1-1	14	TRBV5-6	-	TGTGCCAGCAGCTTGAGATCGGGACAGGGAAAAGCTTTCTTT	CASSLRSGQGKAFF
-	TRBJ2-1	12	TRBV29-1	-	TGCAGCGTAGCACCGGGACCATCGGGGCAGTTCTTC	CSVAPGPSGQFF
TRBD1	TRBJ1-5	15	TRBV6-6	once	TGTGCCAGCAGAAATACAGGGGTAGGGAATCAGCCCCAGCATTTT	CASRNTGVGNQPQHF